This T cell receptor (beta chain) originates from a study of neoadjuvant anti-PD-1 for oral cavity cancer. Study-wide context: Patients without progression got a fourth dose around day 43.

This clone was picked up a small number of times. Its antigen remains unidentified. This table comes from immunoSEQ multiplex PCR, and its TCRdb copy is limited to in-frame clones, with some not included. This table has tens of thousands of clones, 26% appearing once. Trimming took 3 bases from V and 7 from J; bases not matched to a gene: 5. The CDR3 has 13 amino acids. CDR1 is SGHRS and CDR2 is YFSETQ in the germline V gene. Sample time point: after neoadjuvant nivolumab, at surgical resection. These newly diagnosed stage II-IVA oral cavity squamous cell carcinoma patients had no prior systemic or radiation treatment. Cohort: HPV-negative, locally advanced oral cavity squamous cell carcinoma patients. Notes on the study in general: Only three patients per response group were TCR-analyzed; validation needed.

The sequencing here drew on tumor tissue, taken after nivolumab (anti-PD-1) treatment. This sequence joins TRBV5-1 and TRBJ1-1; 8 nucleotides align to TRBD1. This receptor was identified in a person aged 35-79 years with oral cavity squamous cell carcinoma. The CDR3 region has the DNA TGCGCCAGCAGCTCGGCGACAGGGGATGAAGCTTTCTTT. Residues: CASSSATGDEAFF. Full variable domain (missing parts from reference TRBV5-1 and TRBJ1-1): KAGVTQTPRYLIKTRGQQVTLSCSPISGHRSVSWYQQTPGQGLQFLFEYFSETQRNKGNFPGRFSGRQFSNSRSEMNVSTLELGDSALYLCASSSATGDEAFFGQGTRLTVV.